The 20 T cell receptor beta chains presented below share a single source sample, sequenced in a study of cytomegalovirus exposure and HLA in healthy donors. This PCR relied on a set of 60 Vbeta primers and 13 Jbeta primers. The table came from immunoSEQ multiplex PCR; TCRdb's copy has only in-frame clones and leaves some out. The repertoire includes 150,000 to 200,000 clones, 72% of them detected once, and 2.5% sits in the top ten. Sequences were obtained from PBMCs. These receptors originate from a human donor in good health.

This chain connects TRBV7-3 to TRBJ2-3; D not certain. The CDR3 is made up of 14 amino acids. CDR1 is SGHTA, CDR2 FQGTGA, per germline. V lost 1 base and J 4 bases, leaving 9 bases between the germline ends. CDR3 sequence: CASSLMAGADTQYF. The CDR3 bases are TGTGCCAGCAGCTTAATGGCAGGTGCAGATACGCAGTATTTT.

The genes are TRBV11-3 and TRBJ1-2, with D tentatively TRBD1 (6 bases). Deletions cut 5 bases from V and 8 bases from J, with 15 bases between. The CDR3 has 13 residues. Germline CDR1 and CDR2: SGHNT and YENEEA. The CDR3 reads CASSRGGAQGYTF. The CDR3, as DNA: TGTGCCAGCAGCCGCGGGGGGGCCCAAGGCTACACCTTC.

The chain recombines TRBV5-1 with TRBJ1-1; TRBD1 agrees at 7 bases. The junction had 6 bases not matched to a gene; V was cut back by 3 bases and J by 4 bases. The CDR3 is 14 residues long. CDR1 is SGHRS, CDR2 YFSETQ, per germline. The CDR3 nucleotides are TGCGCCAGCAGCTCCGGACAGGTCGGCACTGAAGCTTTCTTT. This gives the protein CASSSGQVGTEAFF.

The gene calls are TRBV18 and TRBJ2-3, with 7 bases that match TRBD2. V gave up 6 bases and J gave up 1 base; unmatched junction bases: 7. The CDR3 has 15 residues. Germline V lookup: CDR1 KGHSH, CDR2 LQKENI. In nucleotides, the CDR3 is TGTGCCAGCTCTCCTCCTAGCGGCCGCACAGATACGCAGTATTTT. This gives the protein CASSPPSGRTDTQYF.

This clone was picked up one time. The chain's CDR3 is CASSQRTGAETQYF. CDR3 in DNA: TGTGCCAGCAGCCAGAGAACAGGGGCGGAGACCCAGTACTTC. The V and J genes are TRBV7-9 and TRBJ2-5, with 7 bases fitting TRBD1. V dropped 5 bases and J dropped 5; count of bases not matched to a gene: 8. CDR1 is SEHNR, CDR2 FQNEAQ, per germline (reference sequence). This CDR3 comprises 14 residues.

The V call is TRBV28, the J call TRBJ2-7; perhaps TRBD2 as D (5 bases). Trimming removed 6 bases at V and 4 bases at J, with 25 bases between. Looked up from germline, CDR1 is MDHEN and CDR2 is SYDVKM. CDR3 size: 17 residues. The CDR3 DNA sequence: TGTGCCAGCAGCCAACCCCGCTTTGGAGGCCGCAAGTACGAGCAGTACTTC. This gives the protein CASSQPRFGGRKYEQYF. Full variable domain (remainder filled in from reference TRBV28 and TRBJ2-7): DVKVTQSSRYLVKRTGEKVFLECVQDMDHENMFWYRQDPGLGLRLIYFSYDVKMKEKGDIPEGYSVSREKKERFSLILESASTNQTSMYLCASSQPRFGGRKYEQYFGPGTRLTVT.

The J gene is TRBJ1-2, the V gene TRBV7-3, with D hard to call. The CDR3 is 24 residues long. The V end was cut by 0 bases, the J end by 0 bases, with 35 bases between. The V gene's germline CDR1 is SGHTA and CDR2 FQGTGA. The CDR3 loop is CASSLTQHDPVVLFTDRSNYGYTF. The CDR3 DNA is TGTGCCAGCAGCTTAACCCAACATGATCCTGTGGTGTTGTTCACAGATCGATCTAACTATGGCTACACCTTC. Variable domain in full (rest from reference TRBV7-3 and TRBJ1-2): GAGVSQTPSNKVTEKGKYVELRCDPISGHTALYWYRQSLGQGPEFLIYFQGTGAADDSGLPNDRFFAVRPEGSVSTLKIQRTERGDSAVYLCASSLTQHDPVVLFTDRSNYGYTFGSGTRLTVV.

The chain employs TRBV5-1 and TRBJ1-2; 11 bases match TRBD1. The germline gives CDR1 SGHRS, CDR2 YFSETQ. This CDR3 is 16 amino acids long. With V trimmed by 0 bases and J by 5 bases, 6 bases remained unmatched. The chain's CDR3 is CASSLAGTGGIYGYTF. In DNA form, the CDR3 reads TGCGCCAGCAGCTTGGCCGGGACAGGGGGGATTTATGGCTACACCTTC.

This chain links TRBV19 with TRBJ2-7, with unresolved D. Germline values: CDR1 LNHDA, CDR2 SQIVND (reference sequence). The germline V and J ends were trimmed by 3 bases and 3 bases, with 12 bases remaining between them. CDR3 length equals 14 residues. The CDR3 DNA follows: TGTGCCAGTAGTATCGCGGTTACCAACTACGAGCAGTACTTC. It yields the protein CASSIAVTNYEQYF.

The rearrangement joins TRBV19 to TRBJ1-1, with D unclear. There are 15 residues in the CDR3. CDR1 is LNHDA, CDR2 SQIVND, per germline (reference sequence). V was clipped by 3 bases and J by 5 bases, with 16 bases between them. The CDR3 reads CASSIGLGGLTEAFF. As DNA, the CDR3 is TGTGCCAGTAGTATTGGCCTAGGAGGCTTGACTGAAGCTTTCTTT. Using reference TRBV19 and TRBJ1-1 for the parts outside the CDR3, the full variable domain is DGGITQSPKYLFRKEGQNVTLSCEQNLNHDAMYWYRQDPGQGLRLIYYSQIVNDFQKGDIAEGYSVSREKKESFPLTVTSAQKNPTAFYLCASSIGLGGLTEAFFGQGTRLTVV.

This clone occurred a few times. The chain is built from TRBV6-6 and TRBJ2-1; the D is unclear. The V gene lost 6 bases and the J gene lost 8 bases, with 8 bases spanning the gap. This CDR3 contains 11 residues. Germline assignment: CDR1 MNHNY and CDR2 SVGAGI (reference sequence). The CDR3 region has the DNA TGTGCCAGCAGAATAGTCCATGAGCAGTTCTTC. Protein product: CASRIVHEQFF.

The chain links TRBV10-3 to TRBJ2-1; TRBD2 matches 7 bases. The V gene end was trimmed by 0 bases and the J gene end by 0 bases; junction bases not matched to a gene: 5. In germline, CDR1 is ENHRY, CDR2 SYGVKD. This CDR3 is built from 17 residues. The CDR3 region has the DNA TGTGCCATCAGTGAGTCCATGCGGGGGAGCTCCTACAATGAGCAGTTCTTC. Translation gives CAISESMRGSSYNEQFF.

This clone was detected only a few times. The chain joins TRBV30 to TRBJ2-7; TRBD1 is a possible D gene (6 bases). The V gene's germline CDR1 is GTSNPN and CDR2 SVGIG (reference sequence). The V end was cut by 0 bases, the J end by 4 bases, with 22 bases between. This CDR3 comprises 17 residues. CDR3 nucleotides: TGTGCCTGGAGTGTAGGATTACCGCAGGGGACAAAGTACGAGCAGTACTTC. This codes for CAWSVGLPQGTKYEQYF.

The chain combines TRBV16 with TRBJ1-2; 7 nucleotides align to TRBD1. The CDR3 has 14 residues. Germline V gene data show CDR1 as KGHSY and CDR2 as FQNENV. With V trimmed by 0 bases and J by 6 bases, 4 bases remained unmatched. CDR3 nucleotides: TGTGCCAGCAGCCAATCGCCACAGGGGAATGGCTACACCTTC. It yields the protein CASSQSPQGNGYTF.

Here the CDR3 reads CASSEYGGIGNTEAFF. The CDR3 region has the DNA TGTGCCAGCAGTGAATACGGGGGGATAGGGAACACTGAAGCTTTCTTT. The chain uses TRBV6-1 and TRBJ1-1; the D gene is possibly TRBD1 (5 bases). The V gene's germline CDR1 is MNHNS and CDR2 SASEGT. Trimming took off 2 bases at V and 1 base at J, with 14 bases between the two ends. This CDR3 spans 16 amino acids.

The V and J genes are TRBV13 and TRBJ2-5; 8 positions match TRBD1. V was clipped by 5 bases and J by 5 bases; unmatched bases: 7. Germline V gene data show CDR1 as PRHDT and CDR2 as FYEKMQ (reference sequence). This CDR3 spans 14 amino acids. In DNA, the CDR3 is TGTGCCAGCAGCCGACAGGGGTATGGGGAGACCCAGTACTTC. Translation gives CASSRQGYGETQYF.

The chain recombines TRBV9 with TRBJ2-7; 8 bases are a match to TRBD1. Germline loops: CDR1 SGDLS, CDR2 YYNGEE. This CDR3 contains 14 residues. J gave up 4 bases and V 2 bases, and 5 bases lay outside the gene matches. CDR3: CASSVVDRGYEQYF. The CDR3 nucleotides read TGTGCCAGCAGCGTGGTAGACAGGGGTTACGAGCAGTACTTC. The variable domain in full, with the rest retrieved from reference TRBV9 and TRBJ2-7, is DSGVTQTPKHLITATGQRVTLRCSPRSGDLSVYWYQQSLDQGLQFLIQYYNGEERAKGNILERFSAQQFPDLHSELNLSSLELGDSALYFCASSVVDRGYEQYFGPGTRLTVT.

The chain couples TRBV12-5 to TRBJ1-4; 7 bases fit TRBD1. The germline CDR1 and CDR2 sequences are LGHNT and FRNRAP. V trimming: 7 bases; J trimming: 7 bases; junction bases outside the gene matches: 3. The CDR3 consists of 12 residues. In DNA, the CDR3 is TGTGCTAGTGACAGGGGCGGTGAAAAACTGTTTTTT. Amino acids: CASDRGGEKLFF.

The CDR3 coding sequence is TGTGCCAGCAGCTTCCCTAGCGGGGGCGGGGAGACCCAGTACTTC. Its translation is CASSFPSGGGETQYF. The rearrangement uses TRBV7-3 and TRBJ2-5; 10 bases match TRBD2. Germline CDR1 and CDR2: SGHTA and FQGTGA. With V trimmed by 3 bases and J by 5 bases, 6 bases remained unmatched. This CDR3 region has 15 residues.

J is TRBJ1-2 and V is TRBV19, with 8 positions matching TRBD1. This CDR3 region has 14 residues. V was pared by 3 bases and J by 3 bases, with 3 bases of the junction left unmatched. Germline V gives CDR1 LNHDA, CDR2 SQIVND (reference sequence). DNA of the CDR3: TGTGCCAGTAGTATTGACAGGGGTGACTATGGCTACACCTTC. This sequence encodes CASSIDRGDYGYTF.